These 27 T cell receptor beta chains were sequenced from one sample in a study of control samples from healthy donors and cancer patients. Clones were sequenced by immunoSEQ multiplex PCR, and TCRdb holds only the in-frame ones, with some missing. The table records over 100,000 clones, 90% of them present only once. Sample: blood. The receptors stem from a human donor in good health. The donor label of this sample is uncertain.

The chain's CDR3 is CASSKGSSGQGYSGANVLTF. The CDR3 DNA is TGTGCCAGCAGCAAAGGGAGCTCCGGACAGGGATACTCTGGGGCCAACGTCCTGACTTTC. V usage is TRBV21-1 and J usage is TRBJ2-6; the tabulated D call, TRBD1, remains unverified against the DNA. TRBV21-1 constitutes a pseudogene. The length of the CDR3 is 20 residues.

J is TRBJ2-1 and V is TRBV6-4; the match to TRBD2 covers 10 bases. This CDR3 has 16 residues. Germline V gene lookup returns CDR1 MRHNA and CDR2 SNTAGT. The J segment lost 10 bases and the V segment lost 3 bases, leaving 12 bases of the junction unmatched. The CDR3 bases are TGTGCCAGCAGTGAATATGAGGCTAGCGGGGGTGCGGAGCAGTTCTTC. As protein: CASSEYEASGGAEQFF.

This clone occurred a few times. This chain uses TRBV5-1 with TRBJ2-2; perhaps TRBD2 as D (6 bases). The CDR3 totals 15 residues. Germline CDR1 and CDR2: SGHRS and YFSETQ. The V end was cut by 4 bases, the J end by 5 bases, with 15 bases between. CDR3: CASSPAAEGTGELFF. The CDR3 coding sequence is TGCGCCAGCAGCCCCGCAGCGGAGGGGACCGGGGAGCTGTTTTTT. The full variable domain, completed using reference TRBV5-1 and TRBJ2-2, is KAGVTQTPRYLIKTRGQQVTLSCSPISGHRSVSWYQQTPGQGLQFLFEYFSETQRNKGNFPGRFSGRQFSNSRSEMNVSTLELGDSALYLCASSPAAEGTGELFFGEGSRLTVL.

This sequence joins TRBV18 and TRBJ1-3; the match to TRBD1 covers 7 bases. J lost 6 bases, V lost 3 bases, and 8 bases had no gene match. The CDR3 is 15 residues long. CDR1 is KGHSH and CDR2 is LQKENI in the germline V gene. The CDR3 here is CASSPKGARENTIYF. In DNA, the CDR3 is TGTGCCAGCTCACCCAAGGGGGCTCGGGAAAACACCATATATTTT.

CDR3 nucleotide sequence: TGCGCCAGCAGCTTGGGGACAGGGGGAGATGAGCAGTTCTTC. Translated: CASSLGTGGDEQFF. V and J are TRBV5-1 and TRBJ2-1; 10 bases line up with TRBD1. With 0 bases clipped from V and 8 bases from J, the junction kept 2 bases outside the gene matches. CDR1 is SGHRS and CDR2 is YFSETQ in the germline V gene. The CDR3 loop spans 14 amino acids.

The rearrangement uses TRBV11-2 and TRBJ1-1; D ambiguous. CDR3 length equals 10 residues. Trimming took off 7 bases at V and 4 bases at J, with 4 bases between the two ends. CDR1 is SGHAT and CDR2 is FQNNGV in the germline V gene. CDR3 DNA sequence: TGTGCCAGCATGGGCACTGAAGCTTTCTTT. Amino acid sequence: CASMGTEAFF.

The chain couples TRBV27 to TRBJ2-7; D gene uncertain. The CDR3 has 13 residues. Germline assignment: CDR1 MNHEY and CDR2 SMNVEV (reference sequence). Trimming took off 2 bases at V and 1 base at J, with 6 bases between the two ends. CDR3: CASSLGFSYEQYF. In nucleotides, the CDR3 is TGTGCCAGCAGTTTAGGGTTTTCCTACGAGCAGTACTTC.

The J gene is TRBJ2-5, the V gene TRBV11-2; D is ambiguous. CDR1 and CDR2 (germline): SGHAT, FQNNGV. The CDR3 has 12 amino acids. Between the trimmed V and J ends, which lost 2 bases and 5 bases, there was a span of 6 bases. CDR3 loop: CASSLSGETQYF. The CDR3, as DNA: TGTGCCAGCAGCTTATCCGGGGAGACCCAGTACTTC.

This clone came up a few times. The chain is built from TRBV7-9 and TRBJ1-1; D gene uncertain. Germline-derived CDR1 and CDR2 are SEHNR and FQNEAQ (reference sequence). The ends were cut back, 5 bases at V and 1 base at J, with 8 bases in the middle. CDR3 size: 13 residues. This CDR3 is CASSRSENTEAFF. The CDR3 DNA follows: TGTGCCAGCAGCCGTTCGGAGAACACTGAAGCTTTCTTT. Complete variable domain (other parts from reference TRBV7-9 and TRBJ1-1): DTGVSQNPRHKITKRGQNVTFRCDPISEHNRLYWYRQTLGQGPEFLTYFQNEAQLEKSRLLSDRFSAERPKGSFSTLEIQRTEQGDSAMYLCASSRSENTEAFFGQGTRLTVV.

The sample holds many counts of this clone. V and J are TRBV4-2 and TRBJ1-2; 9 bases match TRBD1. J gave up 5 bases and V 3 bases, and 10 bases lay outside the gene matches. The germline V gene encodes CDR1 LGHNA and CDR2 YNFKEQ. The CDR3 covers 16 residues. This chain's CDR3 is CASSQPPTGGLYGYTF. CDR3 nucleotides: TGTGCCAGCAGCCAGCCCCCGACAGGGGGATTGTATGGCTACACCTTC.

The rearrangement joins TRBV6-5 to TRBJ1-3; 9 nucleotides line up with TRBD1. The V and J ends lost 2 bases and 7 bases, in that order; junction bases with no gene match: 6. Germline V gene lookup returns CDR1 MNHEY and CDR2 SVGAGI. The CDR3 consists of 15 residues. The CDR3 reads CASSYGGQGRNTIYF. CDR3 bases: TGTGCCAGCAGTTACGGGGGACAGGGCCGTAACACCATATATTTT.

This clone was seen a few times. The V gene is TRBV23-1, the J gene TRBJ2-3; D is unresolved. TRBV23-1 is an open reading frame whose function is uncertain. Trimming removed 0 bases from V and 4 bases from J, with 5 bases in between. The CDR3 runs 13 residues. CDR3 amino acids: CASSQSVPDTQYF. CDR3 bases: TGCGCCAGCAGTCAATCGGTTCCAGATACGCAGTATTTT.

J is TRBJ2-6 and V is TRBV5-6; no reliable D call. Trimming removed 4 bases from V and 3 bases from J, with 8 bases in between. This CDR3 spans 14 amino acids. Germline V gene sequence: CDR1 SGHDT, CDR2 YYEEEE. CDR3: CASSLRDGANVLTF. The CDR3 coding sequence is TGTGCCAGCAGCCTTAGGGATGGGGCCAACGTCCTGACTTTC. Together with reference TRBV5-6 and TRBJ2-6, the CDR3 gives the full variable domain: DAGVTQSPTHLIKTRGQQVTLRCSPKSGHDTVSWYQQALGQGPQFIFQYYEEEERQRGNFPDRFSGHQFPNYSSELNVNALLLGDSALYLCASSLRDGANVLTFGAGSRLTVL.

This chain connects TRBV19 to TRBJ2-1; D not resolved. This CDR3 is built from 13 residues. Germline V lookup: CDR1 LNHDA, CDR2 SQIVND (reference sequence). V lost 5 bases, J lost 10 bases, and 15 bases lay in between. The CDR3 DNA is TGTGCCAGTAGTCTAGGGCCATTTGGGGAGCAGTTCTTC. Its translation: CASSLGPFGEQFF.

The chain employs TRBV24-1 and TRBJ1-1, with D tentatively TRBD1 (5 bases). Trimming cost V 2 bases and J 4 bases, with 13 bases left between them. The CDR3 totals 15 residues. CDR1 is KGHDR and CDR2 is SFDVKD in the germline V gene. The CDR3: CATSDSNRPGTEAFF. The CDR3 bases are TGTGCCACCAGTGATTCGAACAGGCCGGGCACTGAAGCTTTCTTT.

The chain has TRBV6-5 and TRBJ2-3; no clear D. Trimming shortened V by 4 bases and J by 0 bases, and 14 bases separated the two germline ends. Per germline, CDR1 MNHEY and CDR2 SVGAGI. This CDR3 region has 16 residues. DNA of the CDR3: TGTGCCAGCAGTTTTAAGACATTATCTAGCACAGATACGCAGTATTTT. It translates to CASSFKTLSSTDTQYF.

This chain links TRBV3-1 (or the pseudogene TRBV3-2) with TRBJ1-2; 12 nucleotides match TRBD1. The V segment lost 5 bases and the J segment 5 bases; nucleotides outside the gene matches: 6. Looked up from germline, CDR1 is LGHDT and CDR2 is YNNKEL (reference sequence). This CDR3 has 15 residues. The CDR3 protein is CASSYGTGGQYGYTF. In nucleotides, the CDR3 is TGTGCCAGCAGCTACGGGACAGGGGGCCAATATGGCTACACCTTC.

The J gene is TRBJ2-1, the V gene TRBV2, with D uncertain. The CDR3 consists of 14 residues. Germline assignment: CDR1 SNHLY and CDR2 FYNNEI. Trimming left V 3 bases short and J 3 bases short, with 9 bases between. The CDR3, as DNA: TGTGCCAGCAGTGACCCGGACGGCTACAATGAGCAGTTCTTC. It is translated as CASSDPDGYNEQFF.

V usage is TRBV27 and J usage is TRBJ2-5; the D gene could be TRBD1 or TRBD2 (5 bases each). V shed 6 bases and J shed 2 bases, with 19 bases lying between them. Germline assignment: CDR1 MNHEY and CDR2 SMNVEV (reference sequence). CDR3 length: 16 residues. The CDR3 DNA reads TGTGCCAGCAGCCTGAATGGGGGTCGAGGACAAGAGACCCAGTACTTC. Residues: CASSLNGGRGQETQYF.

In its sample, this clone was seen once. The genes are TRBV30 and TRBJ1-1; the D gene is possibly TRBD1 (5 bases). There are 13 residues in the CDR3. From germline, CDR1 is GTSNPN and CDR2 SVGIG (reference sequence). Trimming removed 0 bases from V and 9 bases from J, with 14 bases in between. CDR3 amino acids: CAWSVRGDSQAFF. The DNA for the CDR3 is TGTGCCTGGAGTGTACGGGGGGATTCACAAGCTTTCTTT.

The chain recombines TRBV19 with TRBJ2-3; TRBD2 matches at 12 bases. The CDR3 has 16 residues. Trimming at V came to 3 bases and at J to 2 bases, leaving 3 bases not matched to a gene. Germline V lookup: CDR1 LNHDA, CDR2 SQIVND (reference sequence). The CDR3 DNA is TGTGCCAGTAGTATTCGACTAGCGGGGGACACAGATACGCAGTATTTT. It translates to CASSIRLAGDTDTQYF.

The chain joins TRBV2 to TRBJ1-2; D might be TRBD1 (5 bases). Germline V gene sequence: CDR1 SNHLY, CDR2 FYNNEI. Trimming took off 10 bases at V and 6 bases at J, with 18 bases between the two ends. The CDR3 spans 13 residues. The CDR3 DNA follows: TGTGCCATACGGGACTTATCGGGGAATGGCTACACCTTC. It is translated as CAIRDLSGNGYTF.

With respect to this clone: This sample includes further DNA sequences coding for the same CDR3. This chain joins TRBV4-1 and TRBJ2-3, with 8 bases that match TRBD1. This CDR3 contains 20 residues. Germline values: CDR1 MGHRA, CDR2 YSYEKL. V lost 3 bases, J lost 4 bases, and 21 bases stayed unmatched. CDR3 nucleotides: TGCGCCAGCAGCCATGCTAAAGGGGCAGGGGGCGACGACGGCCCAGATACGCAGTATTTT. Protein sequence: CASSHAKGAGGDDGPDTQYF.

CDR3 nucleotides: TGTGCCTGGAGCGGAAAGGACAGGGAGGGGGAGACCCAGTACTTC. It codes for CAWSGKDREGETQYF. This rearrangement joins TRBV30 to TRBJ2-5, with TRBD1 as a possible D gene (8 bases). Germline CDR1 reads GTSNPN; CDR2 reads SVGIG (reference sequence). The CDR3 covers 15 residues. Trimming removed 3 bases at V and 5 bases at J, with 19 bases between.

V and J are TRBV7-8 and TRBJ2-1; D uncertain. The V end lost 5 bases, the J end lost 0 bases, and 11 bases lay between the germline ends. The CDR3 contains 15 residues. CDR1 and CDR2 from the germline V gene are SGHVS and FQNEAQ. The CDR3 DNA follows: TGTGCCAGCAGCCATAGGGTGGGCTCCTACAATGAGCAGTTCTTC. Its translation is CASSHRVGSYNEQFF.

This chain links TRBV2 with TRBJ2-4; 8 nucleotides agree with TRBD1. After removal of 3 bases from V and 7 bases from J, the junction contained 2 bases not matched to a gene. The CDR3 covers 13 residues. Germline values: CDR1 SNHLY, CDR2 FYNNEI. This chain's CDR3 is CASSEQGANIQYF. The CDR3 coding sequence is TGTGCCAGCAGTGAGCAGGGGGCGAACATTCAGTACTTC.

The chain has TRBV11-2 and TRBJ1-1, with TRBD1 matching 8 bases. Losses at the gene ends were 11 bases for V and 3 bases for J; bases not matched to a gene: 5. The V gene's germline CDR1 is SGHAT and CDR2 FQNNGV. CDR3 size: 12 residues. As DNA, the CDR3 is TGTGCCCTCAGGGGGCAGGACACTGAAGCTTTCTTT. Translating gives CALRGQDTEAFF.